Shown below are 8 T cell receptor beta chains from a single sample sequenced in a study of cytomegalovirus exposure and HLA in healthy donors. The study ran its PCR with 60 Vbeta and 13 Jbeta primers. Sequencing used immunoSEQ multiplex PCR; TCRdb keeps in-frame clones, though not all of them. The sample contains hundreds of thousands of clones, 85% to 90% of which appear only once. Material: PBMCs. The receptors originated from a woman aged 18-30 years in good health and CMV-seronegative.

This rearrangement joins TRBV9 to TRBJ1-2; D might be TRBD1 (5 bases). Germline CDR1 reads SGDLS; CDR2 reads YYNGEE. Trimming cost V 3 bases and J 5 bases, with 11 bases left between them. This CDR3 is built from 13 residues. CDR3 DNA: TGTGCCAGCAGCGAACAGGAAGGGTATGGCTACACCTTC. This gives the protein CASSEQEGYGYTF. The full variable domain, with the rest looked up from reference TRBV9 and TRBJ1-2, is DSGVTQTPKHLITATGQRVTLRCSPRSGDLSVYWYQQSLDQGLQFLIQYYNGEERAKGNILERFSAQQFPDLHSELNLSSLELGDSALYFCASSEQEGYGYTFGSGTRLTVV.

Regarding this clone: This CDR3 is missing its conserved last phenylalanine or tryptophan, likely due to a read error. The gene calls are TRBV4-2 and TRBJ1-6, with D possibly TRBD1 on 6 matching bases. V lost 1 base, J lost 10 bases, and 14 bases lay in between. The CDR3 is made up of 15 amino acids. CDR1 is LGHNA and CDR2 is YNFKEQ in the germline V gene. In DNA form, the CDR3 reads TGTGCCAGCAGCCAAGGGTTAGGGACAAGGTCACCCCTCCACCTT. Its protein is CASSQGLGTRSPLHL.

The J gene is TRBJ2-7, the V gene TRBV7-9; 9 nucleotides line up with TRBD1. Losses at the gene ends were 5 bases for V and 3 bases for J; bases not matched to a gene: 5. The CDR3 spans 14 residues. Germline V gene data show CDR1 as SEHNR and CDR2 as FQNEAQ (reference sequence). For the CDR3, the DNA is TGTGCCAGCAGCCCTCGGGACAGGGACTACGAGCAGTACTTC. Its protein is CASSPRDRDYEQYF.

This rearrangement joins TRBV7-9 to TRBJ2-7, with 7 bases identical to TRBD1. The CDR3 has 14 amino acids. Germline CDR1 SEHNR, CDR2 FQNEAQ (reference sequence). V shed 5 bases and J 4 bases; nucleotides not matched to a gene: 8. The CDR3 nucleotides are TGTGCCAGCAGCCTATTGACAGGGCTATACGAGCAGTACTTC. As protein: CASSLLTGLYEQYF.

The chain couples TRBV10-3 to TRBJ1-1, with no clear D. The CDR3 length is 11 residues. Trimming took 10 bases from V and 4 from J, leaving 10 bases between them. CDR1 is ENHRY and CDR2 is SYGVKD in the germline V gene. CDR3 sequence reads: CATLDSTEAFF. Written as DNA, the CDR3 is TGTGCCACGCTAGACTCCACTGAAGCTTTCTTT.

The CDR3 DNA reads as TGTGCCAGCACCCTCTTTGCGGGACTAGGGGAGACCCAGTACTTC. Amino acid sequence: CASTLFAGLGETQYF. The chain recombines TRBV11-2 with TRBJ2-5; 8 bases are a match to TRBD2. Germline V CDR1 and CDR2: SGHAT, FQNNGV. V was pared by 7 bases and J by 5 bases, with 12 bases of the junction left unmatched. This CDR3 spans 15 amino acids.

DNA for the CDR3: TGTGCCAGCAGCAAACAACAGGGTAGTCAGACCCAGTACTTC. As protein: CASSKQQGSQTQYF. V is TRBV11-2 and J is TRBJ2-5; D might be TRBD1 (6 bases). The germline V gene has CDR1 SGHAT and CDR2 FQNNGV. The ends were cut back, 5 bases at V and 6 bases at J, with 16 bases in the middle. This CDR3 region has 14 residues.

This clone was counted a single time. The V call is TRBV11-2, the J call TRBJ2-5; the D is unclear. This CDR3 has 13 residues. Germline V lookup: CDR1 SGHAT, CDR2 FQNNGV. V lost 1 base to trimming and J lost 4 bases, with 7 bases between them. CDR3 nucleotide sequence: TGTGCCAGCAGCTTAGCGGCTAGAGAGACCCAGTACTTC. Translation gives CASSLAARETQYF.